This T cell receptor beta chain is from a study of tissue T cells after allogeneic stem cell transplantation. In the case of this clone: The listed genes are named as in mouse. Read sequence stops 1 residue before the CDR3 end, and the germline J gene provides the missing end.

TCRdb's table, derived via immunoSEQ multiplex PCR, lists solely in-frame clones and lacks some. The sample yields thousands of clones, roughly a third seen once. As to time point: mouse harvest day 14 after allogeneic transplant. The graft held 10^6 splenic CD5+ T cells and 10^7 T-cell-depleted bone marrow cells. This CDR3 comprises 16 residues. Germline V gives CDR1 NNHNN, CDR2 SYGAGS (reference sequence). Between the trimmed V and J ends, which lost 0 bases and 2 bases, there was a span of 12 bases. Input material: skin. The chain employs TRBV13-2 and TRBJ1-5, with D possibly TRBD1 on 5 matching bases. The origin of this receptor is a female BALB/c mouse given C57BL/6 T cells with graft-versus-host disease after an allogeneic hematopoietic cell transplant. CDR3 DNA (partial): TGTGCCAGCGGTGATGCATGGGGGGGGGACAACCAGGCTCCGCTT. This encodes CASGDAWGGDNQAPL. The whole CDR3 sequence reads CASGDAWGGDNQAPLF.